Listed below are T cell receptor beta chains from one sample, sequenced in a study of cytotoxic CD8 clonotypes in ibrutinib-treated CLL. Measured with immunoSEQ multiplex PCR; TCRdb has only the in-frame clones, and not every one. The sample gives tens of thousands of clones, around 84% of which show up once; under 7% is in the top ten. The sample was PBMCs, taken before ibrutinib treatment. Receptor source: a human donor with chronic lymphocytic leukemia. Each CDR3 is given with its conserved first and last residue. The D gene is left open where the match is weak. Size values are once, few and many counts, or a class for expanded clones, and some rows have none.

d_gene	len	v_gene	j_gene	abundance	CDR3nt	CDR3aa
TRBD1	15	TRBV6-1	TRBJ2-3	NA	TGTGCCAGCAATGTAATGACAGGGGACCCAGATACGCAGTATTTT	CASNVMTGDPDTQYF
NA	17	TRBV11-2	TRBJ2-6	few	TGTGCCAGCAGCTTCCGTGGGGCGCGGTCTGGGGCCAACGTCCTGACTTTC	CASSFRGARSGANVLTF
TRBD2	15	TRBV9	TRBJ2-5	NA	TGTGCCAGCAGCTTTCACGGGGGGTCACAAGAGACCCAGTACTTC	CASSFHGGSQETQYF
NA	14	TRBV11-2	TRBJ2-1	NA	TGTGCCAGCAGTTGGACAGAAGCCGCTTGGGGGCAGTTCTTC	CASSWTEAAWGQFF
NA	16	TRBV5-6	TRBJ2-7	NA	TGTGCCAGCAGCCCCGACCGGGGACACTACCGAAAGGAGCAGTACTTC	CASSPDRGHYRKEQYF
TRBD1	13	TRBV6-5	TRBJ1-2	NA	TGTGCCAGCAGCCGACAGGGACTCTATGGCTACACCTTC	CASSRQGLYGYTF
TRBD2	16	TRBV27	TRBJ2-2	NA	TGTGCCAGCAGTTTACTAGCGGGAAGGGTTACCGGGGAGCTGTTTTTT	CASSLLAGRVTGELFF
NA	11	TRBV6-6	TRBJ1-1	NA	TGTGCCAGTAACAAGAACACTGAAGCTTTCTTT	CASNKNTEAFF
NA	14	TRBV7-6	TRBJ2-3	NA	TGTGCCAGCAGCTTATCTCGGGGCACAGATACGCAGTATTTT	CASSLSRGTDTQYF
NA	15	TRBV9	TRBJ1-5	once	TGTGCCAGCAGCGCGGGGAGTGGAGGATATCAGCCCCAGCATTTT	CASSAGSGGYQPQHF